The 11 T cell receptor beta chains in this list originate from one sample, sequenced in a study of synovial regulatory T cells in juvenile arthritis. Profiled with immunoSEQ multiplex PCR; TCRdb holds only in-frame clones, not every one. The sample table includes approximately 10,000 clones. The specimen was Treg cells from blood. The subset here: remaining (HLA-DR-negative) circulating blood Treg cells. The receptors come from a donor aged 2 to 35 with juvenile idiopathic arthritis.

V usage is TRBV27 and J usage is TRBJ2-6; TCRdb lists TRBD1, though no DNA is available to test this call. CDR3 length: 18 amino acids. Nucleotide data are not available. Per the germline V gene, CDR1 is MNHEY and CDR2 is SMNVEV (reference sequence). CDR3 residues: CASSFPGTGLSGANVLTF.

CDR3 amino acids: CASSRTTASYEQYF. The rearrangement uses TRBV5-1 and TRBJ2-7; TCRdb lists TRBD1, though no DNA is available to test this call. The CDR3 is made up of 14 amino acids. No DNA accompanies this entry. Germline CDR1 SGHRS, CDR2 YFSETQ.

The V call is TRBV28, the J call TRBJ2-1; TCRdb outputs TRBD1, but without DNA this stays unchecked. This CDR3 spans 14 amino acids. The coding DNA is unavailable. CDR1 and CDR2 from the germline V gene are MDHEN and SYDVKM. The CDR3 loop is CASGRGSLNNEQFF.

CDR3 sequence: CASSIGGLGEQFF. The chain links TRBV19 to TRBJ2-1. The CDR3 totals 13 residues. DNA was not recorded. Germline CDR1 is LNHDA and CDR2 is SQIVND (reference sequence).

J is TRBJ1-1 and V is TRBV7-8; TCRdb selects TRBD1, and the lack of DNA leaves this call unchecked. The CDR3 has 15 residues. No DNA sequence was recorded. CDR1 is SGHVS, CDR2 FQNEAQ, per germline. The CDR3 sequence is CASSSPRQGGTEAFF.

The chain is built from TRBV9 and TRBJ1-4; the D call of TRBD1 rests on TCRdb alone, since no DNA is present to check it. CDR3 size: 15 residues. No DNA was logged. CDR1 and CDR2 (germline): SGDLS, YYNGEE. CDR3 protein: CASSVGGTGYEKLFF.

The rearrangement uses TRBV6-6 and TRBJ2-1. CDR3 length: 13 residues. DNA is not recorded here. In germline, CDR1 is MNHNY, CDR2 SVGAGI (reference sequence). CDR3 sequence reads: CASSSGHYNEQFF.

The chain employs TRBV21-1 and TRBJ2-7; TCRdb's D call of TRBD1 is untestable without DNA. TRBV21-1 is assigned pseudogene status. The CDR3 runs 16 residues. No nucleotide data were recorded. CDR3 sequence reads: CASSRRSDRGLHEQYF.

CDR3 sequence reads: CASSSRRNNEQFF. The V call is TRBV28, the J call TRBJ2-1. This CDR3 has 13 amino acids. The protein alone is recorded here. Germline V gene data show CDR1 as MDHEN and CDR2 as SYDVKM.

V and J are TRBV5-1 and TRBJ2-2. In germline, CDR1 is SGHRS, CDR2 YFSETQ. CDR3 length: 17 residues. No DNA sequence is on record. CDR3 in amino acids: CASSSRDPYYNTGELFF.

V usage is TRBV6-5 and J usage is TRBJ2-1; TCRdb outputs TRBD2, but without DNA this stays unchecked. The germline V gene encodes CDR1 MNHEY and CDR2 SVGAGI. This CDR3 contains 15 residues. The DNA is not on file. This CDR3 reads CASSYSSGSYNEQFF.